This TCR beta chain was recorded in a study of CD8 T cells in ankylosing spondylitis. Study-level points and caveats: Within ankylosing spondylitis blood, a TCR beta motif made up of roughly eight highly homologous variants appeared to be characteristic. The authors reported significant enrichment of disease-linked clones in matched ankylosing spondylitis synovial fluid.

This clonotype was detected many times. Its antigen is still unknown. V was trimmed by 6 bases and J by 6 bases, leaving 16 bases between them. CDR1 and CDR2 (germline): MNHEY, SMNVEV (reference sequence). The CDR3 loop spans 14 amino acids. Quantitative molecular-barcoded 5'-RACE generated the TCR beta libraries. TCRdb ran MiXCR on the 5' RACE reads and lists one entry per CDR3 protein. The table shows roughly 91,000 distinct CDR3 sequences, with about 8.3% occurring only once. The chain combines TRBV27 with TRBJ2-3; no definite D call. The material sequenced was blood, either unsorted or a sorted T cell fraction (not recorded which). The clonotype was recovered from a male donor with ankylosing spondylitis or in good health (not recorded which). In DNA, the CDR3 is TGTGCCAGCAGCCTCCAGCCTTCCTCCGATACGCAGTATTTT. Translated, it gives CASSLQPSSDTQYF.